A single sample gave rise to the 27 T cell receptor beta chains below, sequenced in a study of control samples from healthy donors and cancer patients. Profiled with immunoSEQ multiplex PCR; TCRdb holds only in-frame clones, not every one. The sample includes around 150,000 clones, approximately 94% of them seen just once. The sample consisted of PBMCs. These receptors were collected from a man aged 55-75 years with colorectal cancer.

The V and J genes are TRBV3-1 (or the pseudogene TRBV3-2) and TRBJ2-1, with a possible D match to TRBD2 (5 bases). CDR3 length equals 14 residues. V lost 2 bases and J lost 2, with 7 bases in between. Per germline, CDR1 LGHDT and CDR2 YNNKEL (reference sequence). CDR3 nucleotide sequence: TGTGCCAGCAGCCAAACACTAGCCTACAATGAGCAGTTCTTC. Protein product: CASSQTLAYNEQFF.

The CDR3 protein is CASSPRTSEGETQYF. The CDR3 DNA is TGTGCCAGCTCACCACGGACTAGCGAGGGAGAGACCCAGTACTTC. This chain links TRBV18 with TRBJ2-5; 9 bases are shared with TRBD2. CDR1 and CDR2 (germline): KGHSH, LQKENI. Trimming took 1 base from V and 4 from J; bases not matched to a gene: 4. The CDR3 has 15 amino acids.

The chain is built from TRBV18 and TRBJ2-5; TRBD1 aligns across 8 bases. Germline CDR1 is KGHSH and CDR2 is LQKENI. This CDR3 contains 17 residues. V lost 3 bases and J lost 4; bases outside the gene matches: 13. CDR3 DNA sequence: TGTGCCAGCTCACCGGAGGGTGGCAGGGGGCTCGGAGAGACCCAGTACTTC. This encodes CASSPEGGRGLGETQYF.

V usage is TRBV2 and J usage is TRBJ1-5; D is unresolved. This CDR3 has 13 amino acids. Germline loops: CDR1 SNHLY, CDR2 FYNNEI. Trimming took off 4 bases at V and 10 bases at J, with 14 bases between the two ends. CDR3 nucleotide sequence: TGTGCCAGCAGTGCCCCCGGGGAGAGCCCCCAGCATTTT. Translation gives CASSAPGESPQHF. Full variable domain (remainder filled in from reference TRBV2 and TRBJ1-5): EPEVTQTPSHQVTQMGQEVILRCVPISNHLYFYWYRQILGQKVEFLVSFYNNEISEKSEIFDDQFSVERPDGSNFTLKIRSTKLEDSAMYFCASSAPGESPQHFGDGTRLSIL.

This chain links TRBV5-4 with TRBJ2-3; the match to TRBD1 covers 8 bases. The CDR3 is 15 amino acids. The germline gives CDR1 SGHNT, CDR2 YYREEE (reference sequence). J was trimmed by 4 bases and V by 0 bases; bases with no gene match: 4. DNA of the CDR3: TGTGCCAGCAGCTTGGTCCACAGGGGGGCAGATACGCAGTATTTT. It codes for CASSLVHRGADTQYF.

The gene calls are TRBV6-2 or TRBV6-3 and TRBJ1-4; no firm D call. CDR1 and CDR2 (germline): MNHEY, SVGEGT. The V end was cut by 5 bases, the J end by 0 bases, with 7 bases between. The CDR3 spans 14 residues. DNA of the CDR3: TGTGCCAGCAGTCCGGGAGCAACTAATGAAAAACTGTTTTTT. This gives the protein CASSPGATNEKLFF.

The chain is built from TRBV29-1 and TRBJ1-2; D is unresolved. CDR1 SQVTM and CDR2 ANQGSEA come from the germline V gene. This CDR3 has 13 residues. Trimming cost V 4 bases and J 2 bases, with 11 bases left between them. This CDR3 is CSVALTENYGYTF. The CDR3 bases are TGCAGCGTTGCCCTTACTGAGAACTATGGCTACACCTTC.

The V call is TRBV7-9, the J call TRBJ1-6; 7 nucleotides align to TRBD1. V dropped 4 bases and J dropped 7; count of bases not matched to a gene: 7. The CDR3 sequence is 15 residues long. The V gene's germline CDR1 is SEHNR and CDR2 FQNEAQ (reference sequence). The CDR3 here is CASSYAGTENSPLHF. As DNA, the CDR3 is TGTGCCAGCAGCTATGCCGGGACAGAGAATTCACCCCTCCACTTT.

The chain recombines TRBV3-1 (or the pseudogene TRBV3-2) with TRBJ2-7, with 10 positions matching TRBD1. CDR3 length: 14 residues. V shed 1 base, J shed 7 bases, and the junction held 4 bases outside the gene matches. Germline lookup yields CDR1 LGHDT and CDR2 YNNKEL (reference sequence). Written as DNA, the CDR3 is TGTGCCAGCAGCCAAGGGACAGGGGGTAGGGAGCAGTACTTC. Its protein is CASSQGTGGREQYF.

This clone was seen just once. The gene calls are TRBV6-1 and TRBJ2-4; the D is unclear. The CDR3 consists of 16 residues. From germline, CDR1 is MNHNS and CDR2 SASEGT. The germline V and J ends were trimmed by 2 bases and 2 bases, with 13 bases remaining between them. The CDR3 coding sequence is TGTGCCAGCAGTGAAATGGCTCAGACGACCAAAAACATTCAGTACTTC. Amino acid sequence: CASSEMAQTTKNIQYF.

The V and J genes are TRBV7-9 and TRBJ2-7; D is undetermined. Germline assignment: CDR1 SEHNR and CDR2 FQNEAQ (reference sequence). V lost 5 bases and J lost 4, with 9 bases in between. The CDR3 loop spans 12 amino acids. CDR3 sequence (DNA): TGTGCCAGCAGCCCAGGATCTTACGAGCAGTACTTC. Amino acids: CASSPGSYEQYF.

The rearrangement links TRBV6-5 to TRBJ2-7; D gene uncertain. Trimming took 6 bases from V and 5 from J, leaving 17 bases between them. The CDR3 has 14 residues. Germline V CDR1 and CDR2: MNHEY, SVGAGI. Here the CDR3 reads CASSLERGTDEQYF. The CDR3 nucleotides read TGTGCCAGCAGCCTAGAGAGAGGAACGGACGAGCAGTACTTC.

V gene TRBV29-1 combines with J gene TRBJ1-1; D possibly corresponds to TRBD1 (6 bases). The CDR3 runs 13 residues. Deletions cut 6 bases from V and 4 bases from J, with 15 bases between. Germline V gene data show CDR1 as SQVTM and CDR2 as ANQGSEA. This CDR3 reads CSVRTGSGTEAFF. In nucleotides, the CDR3 is TGCAGCGTCCGAACAGGGTCTGGCACTGAAGCTTTCTTT.

The chain has TRBV28 and TRBJ1-1; D remains ambiguous. The CDR3 is 12 amino acids. Germline lookup yields CDR1 MDHEN and CDR2 SYDVKM. V gave up 5 bases and J gave up 8 bases, with 12 bases separating them. CDR3 loop: CASSVLTGEAFF. The CDR3 DNA is TGTGCCAGCAGTGTTCTCACCGGGGAAGCTTTCTTT.

The chain is built from TRBV7-2 and TRBJ2-3; D unresolved. The germline gives CDR1 SGHTA, CDR2 FQGNSA. This CDR3 spans 16 amino acids. V lost 2 bases and J lost 4, with 16 bases in between. The CDR3 spells CASSLFAPGLSDTQYF. The CDR3 region has the DNA TGTGCCAGCAGCTTATTTGCGCCCGGTTTATCAGATACGCAGTATTTT.

A remark on this clone: This sample includes further DNA sequences coding for the same CDR3. The gene calls are TRBV4-1 and TRBJ2-1, with D maybe TRBD2 (5 bases). Germline CDR1 and CDR2: MGHRA and YSYEKL. V lost 6 bases, J lost 3 bases, and 15 bases lay in between. The CDR3 runs 15 residues. The CDR3 here is CASSPTSGVYNEQFF. The CDR3 nucleotides are TGCGCCAGCAGTCCTACTAGTGGGGTCTACAATGAGCAGTTCTTC.

This clone was counted once. V is TRBV7-2 and J is TRBJ1-2; 7 positions match TRBD1. From germline, CDR1 is SGHTA and CDR2 FQGNSA. The CDR3 runs to 14 residues. Trimming removed 5 bases from V and 0 bases from J; junction bases left unmatched: 3. In DNA, the CDR3 is TGTGCCAGCAGCCCCGGGACAGCTAACTATGGCTACACCTTC. It encodes CASSPGTANYGYTF. The full variable domain, in which reference TRBV7-2 and TRBJ1-2 provide the parts outside the CDR3, is GAGVSQSPSNKVTEKGKDVELRCDPISGHTALYWYRQSLGQGLEFLIYFQGNSAPDKSGLPSDRFSAERTGGSVSTLTIQRTQQEDSAVYLCASSPGTANYGYTFGSGTRLTVV.

V gene TRBV5-1 combines with J gene TRBJ2-3; D is perhaps TRBD1 or TRBD2 (5 bases each). The germline gives CDR1 SGHRS, CDR2 YFSETQ. V was trimmed by 0 bases and J by 3 bases, leaving 11 bases between them. CDR3 length: 15 residues. In DNA, the CDR3 is TGCGCCAGCAGCTTGGGGGGGACCCGTACAGATACGCAGTATTTT. Translated, it gives CASSLGGTRTDTQYF.

This chain links TRBV27 with TRBJ1-5; D may be TRBD1 (5 bases). CDR1 is MNHEY, CDR2 SMNVEV, per germline (reference sequence). Trimming removed 5 bases from V and 0 bases from J, with 23 bases in between. The CDR3 is 19 amino acids. The DNA of the CDR3 is TGTGCCAGCAGTCCGGGACCCCGGGCTGGGATTTTTAGCAATCAGCCCCAGCATTTT. Its translation: CASSPGPRAGIFSNQPQHF.

This clone was detected only a few times. The sample carries other DNA sequences with the same CDR3. The chain links TRBV6-1 to TRBJ2-7; 9 bases line up with TRBD2. This CDR3 spans 16 amino acids. Germline CDR1 and CDR2: MNHNS and SASEGT. V was pared by 3 bases and J by 4 bases, with 10 bases of the junction left unmatched. In DNA form, the CDR3 reads TGTGCCAGCAGTGAGGCAGCGGGGGGCGGCGCGTACGAGCAGTACTTC. This translates into CASSEAAGGGAYEQYF.

The chain combines TRBV9 with TRBJ2-1; D call uncertain. From germline, CDR1 is SGDLS and CDR2 YYNGEE. V lost 0 bases, J lost 9 bases, and 4 bases lay in between. This CDR3 region has 11 residues. The CDR3 nucleotides are TGTGCCAGCAGCGTAGAGGGTGAGCAGTTCTTC. Its protein product is CASSVEGEQFF.

The CDR3 DNA reads as TGTGCCAGCAGCCCAGGACAGGGGAACGGTGGCTACACCTTC. Encoded protein: CASSPGQGNGGYTF. The genes are TRBV7-2 and TRBJ1-2, with 9 nucleotides matching TRBD1. Germline trimming cut 5 bases from V and 7 bases from J; bases unmatched to any gene: 8. Germline-derived CDR1 and CDR2 are SGHTA and FQGNSA. This CDR3 contains 14 residues.

The genes are TRBV5-1 and TRBJ1-1; no reliable D call. V was clipped by 0 bases and J by 8 bases, with 11 bases between them. This CDR3 comprises 13 residues. CDR1 and CDR2 from the germline V gene are SGHRS and YFSETQ. The CDR3 region is CASSLGAEGEAFF. For the CDR3, the DNA is TGCGCCAGCAGCTTGGGGGCGGAAGGGGAAGCTTTCTTT. The full variable domain, rest sourced from reference TRBV5-1 and TRBJ1-1, is KAGVTQTPRYLIKTRGQQVTLSCSPISGHRSVSWYQQTPGQGLQFLFEYFSETQRNKGNFPGRFSGRQFSNSRSEMNVSTLELGDSALYLCASSLGAEGEAFFGQGTRLTVV.

The chain joins TRBV19 to TRBJ1-5, with D tentatively TRBD1 (6 bases). The CDR3 is made up of 14 amino acids. The V gene lost 1 base and the J gene lost 6 bases, with 10 bases spanning the gap. Germline assignment: CDR1 LNHDA and CDR2 SQIVND (reference sequence). The CDR3 DNA follows: TGTGCCAGTAGTATAGCGGGGGCGGGTCAGCCCCAGCATTTT. It encodes CASSIAGAGQPQHF.

This clone was recorded only once. This chain joins TRBV6-5 and TRBJ1-2; TRBD1 is a possible D gene (6 bases). Germline V gives CDR1 MNHEY, CDR2 SVGAGI. V shed 0 bases and J shed 6 bases, with 14 bases lying between them. This CDR3 has 15 residues. The CDR3 loop reads CASSYSYDRLDGYTF. CDR3 bases: TGTGCCAGCAGTTACTCCTATGACAGGCTCGATGGCTACACCTTC.

The chain employs TRBV10-3 and TRBJ1-1, with a weak D call TRBD1 (5 bases). CDR1 and CDR2 from the germline V gene are ENHRY and SYGVKD. Trimming cost V 5 bases and J 1 base, with 11 bases left between them. The CDR3 spans 14 residues. CDR3 sequence (DNA): TGTGCCATCAGTCAGGGTTCGGGGAACACTGAAGCTTTCTTT. Its translation: CAISQGSGNTEAFF.

The J gene is TRBJ2-5, the V gene TRBV9; D perhaps matches TRBD2 (6 bases). The V gene lost 3 bases and the J gene lost 1 base, with 16 bases spanning the gap. CDR1 is SGDLS, CDR2 YYNGEE, per germline. This CDR3 spans 16 amino acids. CDR3: CASSAGTLSIQETQYF. The CDR3 nucleotides are TGTGCCAGCAGCGCGGGGACTCTGTCGATCCAAGAGACCCAGTACTTC.